The 6 T cell receptor beta chains in this list originate from one sample, sequenced in a study of response to subunit inactivated influenza vaccine. TCRdb independently ran MiXCR on the RT-PCR reads; one entry per CDR3 protein. The table lists under 200,000 distinct CDR3 sequences, roughly a tenth of them singletons. The input for sequencing was CD8+ T cells sorted from PBMCs, taken about 24 months after vaccination. The receptors stem from a man in his fifties or sixties who received an inactivated influenza vaccine.

This rearrangement joins TRBV20-1 to TRBJ2-1, with D maybe TRBD2 (5 bases). Germline V gene sequence: CDR1 DFQATT, CDR2 SNEGSKA (reference sequence). V lost 5 bases and J lost 1, with 21 bases in between. CDR3 size: 17 residues. The CDR3 region has the DNA TGCAGTGCTGACCCGTTGGAGCGGACCCTTTCCTACAATGAGCAGTTCTTC. Translation gives CSADPLERTLSYNEQFF.

This clonotype was detected a few times. V gene TRBV12-3 or TRBV12-4 combines with J gene TRBJ2-7; the D is unclear. CDR3 length: 13 residues. Deletions cut 4 bases from V and 2 bases from J, with 9 bases between. CDR3 protein: CASSYGLTYEQYF. The CDR3 nucleotides read TGTGCCAGCAGTTATGGGCTTACCTACGAGCAGTACTTC.

The rearrangement uses TRBV2 and TRBJ1-6, with 10 bases matching TRBD1. The CDR3 contains 14 residues. Looked up from germline, CDR1 is SNHLY and CDR2 is FYNNEI. After removal of 5 bases from V and 9 bases from J, the junction contained 4 bases not matched to a gene. CDR3 sequence reads: CASSPTGGGSPLHF. The CDR3, as DNA: TGTGCCAGCAGTCCGACAGGGGGCGGTTCACCCCTCCACTTT.

This clonotype was counted ten times or more. The rearrangement uses TRBV20-1 and TRBJ1-5; 7 bases match TRBD1. The trim removed 4 bases at V and 2 bases at J, leaving 2 bases unmatched. The CDR3 length is 13 residues. The germline gives CDR1 DFQATT, CDR2 SNEGSKA (reference sequence). CDR3 protein: CSATGTGNQPQHF. The DNA of the CDR3 is TGCAGTGCTACCGGGACAGGCAATCAGCCCCAGCATTTT.

The rearrangement links TRBV7-8 to TRBJ1-5; no reliable D call. V gave up 4 bases and J gave up 0 bases, with 10 bases separating them. The CDR3 spans 15 residues. The germline V gene has CDR1 SGHVS and CDR2 FQNEAQ. CDR3 DNA sequence: TGTGCCAGCAGCTCGGACGTATATAGCAATCAGCCCCAGCATTTT. Amino acid sequence: CASSSDVYSNQPQHF.

This clonotype was observed a handful of times. The chain combines TRBV27 with TRBJ2-1, with D perhaps being TRBD1 or TRBD2 (5 bases each). CDR1 is MNHEY and CDR2 is SMNVEV in the germline V gene (reference sequence). The CDR3 has 13 residues. With 7 bases removed from V and 9 bases from J, the gap between germline ends came to 16 bases. In DNA, the CDR3 is TGTGCCAGCAACGATTTTACGGGACGTGAGCAGTTCTTC. Translated, it gives CASNDFTGREQFF.